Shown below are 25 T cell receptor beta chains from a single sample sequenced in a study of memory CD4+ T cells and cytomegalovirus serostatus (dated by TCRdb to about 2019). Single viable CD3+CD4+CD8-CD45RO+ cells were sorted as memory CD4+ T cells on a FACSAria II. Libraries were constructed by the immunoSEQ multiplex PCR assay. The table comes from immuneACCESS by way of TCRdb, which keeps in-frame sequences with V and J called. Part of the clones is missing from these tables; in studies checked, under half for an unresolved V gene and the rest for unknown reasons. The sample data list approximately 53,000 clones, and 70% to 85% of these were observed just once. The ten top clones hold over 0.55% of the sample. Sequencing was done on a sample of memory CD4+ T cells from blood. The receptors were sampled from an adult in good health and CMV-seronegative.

The CDR3 DNA follows: TGTGCCAGCAGCTTTCAGAGTAACTATGGCTACACCTTC. As protein: CASSFQSNYGYTF. The chain joins TRBV7-2 to TRBJ1-2, with D uncertain. There are 13 residues in the CDR3. Germline-derived CDR1 and CDR2 are SGHTA and FQGNSA. Trimming pared 3 bases from V and 1 base from J, leaving 6 bases between. Based on the CDR3 plus reference TRBV7-2 and TRBJ1-2, the full variable domain is GAGVSQSPSNKVTEKGKDVELRCDPISGHTALYWYRQSLGQGLEFLIYFQGNSAPDKSGLPSDRFSAERTGGSVSTLTIQRTQQEDSAVYLCASSFQSNYGYTFGSGTRLTVV.

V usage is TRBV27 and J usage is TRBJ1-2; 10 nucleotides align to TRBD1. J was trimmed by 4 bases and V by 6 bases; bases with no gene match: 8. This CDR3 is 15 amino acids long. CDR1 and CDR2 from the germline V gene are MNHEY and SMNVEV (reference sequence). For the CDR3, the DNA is TGTGCCAGCAGATTGACAGGGGGCTCGGGCTATGGCTACACCTTC. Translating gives CASRLTGGSGYGYTF.

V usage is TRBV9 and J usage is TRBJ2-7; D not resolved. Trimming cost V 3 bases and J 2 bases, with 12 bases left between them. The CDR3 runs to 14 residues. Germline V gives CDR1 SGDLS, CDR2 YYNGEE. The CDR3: CASSESTSPYEQYF. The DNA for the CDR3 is TGTGCCAGCAGCGAGTCGACATCACCCTACGAGCAGTACTTC.

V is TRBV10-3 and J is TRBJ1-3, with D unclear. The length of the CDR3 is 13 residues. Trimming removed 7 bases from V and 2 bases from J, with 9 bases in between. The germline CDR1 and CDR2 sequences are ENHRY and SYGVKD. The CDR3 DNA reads TGTGCCATCAACGAGGGCACTGGAAACACCATATATTTT. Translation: CAINEGTGNTIYF.

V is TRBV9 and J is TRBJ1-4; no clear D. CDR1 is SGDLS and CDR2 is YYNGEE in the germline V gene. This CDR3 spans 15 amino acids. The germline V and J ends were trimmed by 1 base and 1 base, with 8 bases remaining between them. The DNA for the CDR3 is TGTGCCAGCAGCGTATTATCTAGAACTAATGAAAAACTGTTTTTT. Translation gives CASSVLSRTNEKLFF.

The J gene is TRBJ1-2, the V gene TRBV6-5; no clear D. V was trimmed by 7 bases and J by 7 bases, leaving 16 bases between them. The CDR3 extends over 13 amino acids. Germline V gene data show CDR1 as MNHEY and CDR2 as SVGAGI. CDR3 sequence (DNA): TGTGCCAGCACCGCGTCAAGGATGGGTGGCTACACCTTC. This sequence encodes CASTASRMGGYTF.

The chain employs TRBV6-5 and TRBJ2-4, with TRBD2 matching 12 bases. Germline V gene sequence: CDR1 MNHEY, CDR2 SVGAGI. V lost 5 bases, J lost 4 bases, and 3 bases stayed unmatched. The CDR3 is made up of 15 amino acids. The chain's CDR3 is CASSLAGGQKNIQYF. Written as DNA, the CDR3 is TGTGCCAGCAGTCTAGCGGGGGGGCAGAAAAACATTCAGTACTTC.

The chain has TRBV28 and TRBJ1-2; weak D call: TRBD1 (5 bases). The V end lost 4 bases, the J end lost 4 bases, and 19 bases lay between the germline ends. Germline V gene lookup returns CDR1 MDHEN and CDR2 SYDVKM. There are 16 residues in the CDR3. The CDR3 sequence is CASSSLTATISYGYTF. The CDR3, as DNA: TGTGCCAGCAGTTCCTTGACAGCCACTATTAGCTATGGCTACACCTTC.

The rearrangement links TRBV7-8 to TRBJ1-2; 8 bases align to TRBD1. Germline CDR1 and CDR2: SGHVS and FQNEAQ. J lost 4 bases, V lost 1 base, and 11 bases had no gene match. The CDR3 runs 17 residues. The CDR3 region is CASSLVRGQVSPYGYTF. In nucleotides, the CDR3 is TGTGCCAGCAGCTTAGTAAGGGGACAGGTGTCCCCCTATGGCTACACCTTC.

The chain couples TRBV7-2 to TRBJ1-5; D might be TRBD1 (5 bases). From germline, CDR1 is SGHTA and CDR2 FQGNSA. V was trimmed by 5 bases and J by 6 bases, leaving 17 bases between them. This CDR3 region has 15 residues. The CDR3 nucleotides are TGTGCCAGCAGCCGTGGGTCCGCCGGGGGTCAGCCCCAGCATTTT. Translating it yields CASSRGSAGGQPQHF.

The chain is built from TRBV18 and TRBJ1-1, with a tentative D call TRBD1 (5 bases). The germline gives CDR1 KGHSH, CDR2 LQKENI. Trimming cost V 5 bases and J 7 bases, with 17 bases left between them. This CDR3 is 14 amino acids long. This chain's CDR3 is CASSFREEADEAFF. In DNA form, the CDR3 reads TGTGCCAGCTCATTCAGGGAGGAAGCTGATGAAGCTTTCTTT.

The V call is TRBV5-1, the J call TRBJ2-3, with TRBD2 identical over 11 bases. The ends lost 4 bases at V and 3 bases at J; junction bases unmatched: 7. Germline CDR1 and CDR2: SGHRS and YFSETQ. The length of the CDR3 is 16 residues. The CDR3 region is CASSITTSGGTDTQYF. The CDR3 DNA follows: TGCGCCAGCAGCATTACCACTAGCGGGGGAACAGATACGCAGTATTTT.

DNA of the CDR3: TGTGCCAGTAGTATAGCCCCCTGGGGCCATGACACTGAAGCTTTCTTT. The encoded protein is CASSIAPWGHDTEAFF. The genes are TRBV19 and TRBJ1-1; a possible D gene is TRBD1 (5 bases). The CDR3 sequence is 16 residues long. The V end lost 1 base, the J end lost 3 bases, and 15 bases lay between the germline ends. The germline V gene encodes CDR1 LNHDA and CDR2 SQIVND (reference sequence).

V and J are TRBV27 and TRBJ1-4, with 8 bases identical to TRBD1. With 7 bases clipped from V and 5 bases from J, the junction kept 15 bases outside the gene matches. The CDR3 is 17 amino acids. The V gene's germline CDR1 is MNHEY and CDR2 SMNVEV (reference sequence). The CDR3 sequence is CASKKAVTGALNEKLFF. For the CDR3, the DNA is TGTGCCAGCAAAAAGGCCGTGACAGGGGCCCTGAATGAAAAACTGTTTTTT.

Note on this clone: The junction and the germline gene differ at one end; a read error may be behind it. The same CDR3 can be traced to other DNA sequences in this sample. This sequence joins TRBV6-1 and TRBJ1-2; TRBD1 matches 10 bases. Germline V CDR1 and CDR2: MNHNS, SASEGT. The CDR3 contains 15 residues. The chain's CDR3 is CASSEARTGGYGYTF. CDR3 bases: TGTGCTAGCAGTGAAGCCCGGACAGGGGGCTATGGCTACACCTTC.

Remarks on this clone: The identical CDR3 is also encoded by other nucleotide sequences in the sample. CDR3 coding DNA: TGTGCCAGCTCACCACCTAGCTTGCCCTACGAGCAGTACTTC. It encodes CASSPPSLPYEQYF. The gene calls are TRBV18 and TRBJ2-7; D unresolved. Germline CDR1 and CDR2: KGHSH and LQKENI. Trimming shortened V by 0 bases and J by 2 bases, and 8 bases separated the two germline ends. CDR3 size: 14 residues.

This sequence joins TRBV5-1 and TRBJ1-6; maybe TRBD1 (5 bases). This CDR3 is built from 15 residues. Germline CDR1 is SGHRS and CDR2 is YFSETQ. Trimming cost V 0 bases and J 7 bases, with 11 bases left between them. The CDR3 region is CASSLGGVMNSPLHF. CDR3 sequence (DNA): TGCGCCAGCAGCTTGGGAGGGGTGATGAATTCACCCCTCCACTTT.

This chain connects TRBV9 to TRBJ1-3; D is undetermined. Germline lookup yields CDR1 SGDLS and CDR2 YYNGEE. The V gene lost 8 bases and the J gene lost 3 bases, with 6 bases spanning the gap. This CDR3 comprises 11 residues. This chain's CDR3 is CARSGGNTIYF. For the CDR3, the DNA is TGTGCCAGGTCTGGTGGAAACACCATATATTTT.

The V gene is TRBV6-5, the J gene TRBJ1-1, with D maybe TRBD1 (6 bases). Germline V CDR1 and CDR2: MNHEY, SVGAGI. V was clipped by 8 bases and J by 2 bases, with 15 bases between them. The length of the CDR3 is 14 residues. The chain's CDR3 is CASQGRVPNTEAFF. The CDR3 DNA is TGTGCCAGCCAGGGGAGGGTACCTAACACTGAAGCTTTCTTT.

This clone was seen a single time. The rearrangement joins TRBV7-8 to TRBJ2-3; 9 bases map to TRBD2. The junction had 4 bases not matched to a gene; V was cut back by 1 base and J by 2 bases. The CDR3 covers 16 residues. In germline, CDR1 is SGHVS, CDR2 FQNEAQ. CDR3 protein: CASSLVGGGVTDTQYF. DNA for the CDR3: TGTGCCAGCAGCTTAGTAGGCGGGGGGGTCACAGATACGCAGTATTTT.

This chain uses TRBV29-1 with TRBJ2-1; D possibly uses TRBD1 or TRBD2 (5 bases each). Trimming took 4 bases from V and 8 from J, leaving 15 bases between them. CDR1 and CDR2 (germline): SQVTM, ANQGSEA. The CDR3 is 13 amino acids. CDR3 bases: TGCAGCGTTGCCACCGGGGCAGAGTATGAGCAGTTCTTC. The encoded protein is CSVATGAEYEQFF.

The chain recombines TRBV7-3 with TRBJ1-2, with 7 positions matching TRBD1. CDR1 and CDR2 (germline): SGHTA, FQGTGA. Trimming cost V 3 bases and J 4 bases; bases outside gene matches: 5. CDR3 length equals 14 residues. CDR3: CASSLSRDSYGYTF. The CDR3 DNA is TGTGCCAGCAGCTTGTCCCGGGACAGCTATGGCTACACCTTC.

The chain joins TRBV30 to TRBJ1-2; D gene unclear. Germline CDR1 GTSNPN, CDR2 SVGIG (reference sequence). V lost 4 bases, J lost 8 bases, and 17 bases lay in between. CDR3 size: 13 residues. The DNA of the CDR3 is TGTGCCTGGAACGACGGGAATCTAGTCGGCTACACCTTC. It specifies CAWNDGNLVGYTF.

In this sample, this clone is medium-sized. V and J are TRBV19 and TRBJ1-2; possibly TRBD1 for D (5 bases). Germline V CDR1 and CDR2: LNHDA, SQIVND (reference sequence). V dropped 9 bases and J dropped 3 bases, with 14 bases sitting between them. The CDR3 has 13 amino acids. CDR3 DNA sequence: TGTGCCAGCACAAGGGGCGGCTACTATGGCTACACCTTC. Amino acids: CASTRGGYYGYTF.

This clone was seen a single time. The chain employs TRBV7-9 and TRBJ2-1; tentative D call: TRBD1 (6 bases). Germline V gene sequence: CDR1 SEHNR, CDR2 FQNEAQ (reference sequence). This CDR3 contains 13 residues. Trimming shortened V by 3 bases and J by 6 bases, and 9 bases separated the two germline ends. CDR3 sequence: CASSFDRPNEQFF. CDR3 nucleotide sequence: TGTGCCAGCAGCTTCGACAGGCCCAATGAGCAGTTCTTC.